The TCR beta chain described here comes from a study of T cells in Graves' hyperthyroidism and ophthalmopathy. Comment on this clonotype: Antigen unknown.

RNA transcripts served as the template for amplifying TCR beta CDR3 regions. The HTBI primer set drove a first-round RT-PCR of the TCR CDR3. MiXCR, run by TCRdb on the multiplex PCR reads, gives a single entry per CDR3 protein. Among hundreds of thousands of distinct CDR3 sequences listed, about 45% were seen once. The CDR3 totals 15 residues. Trimming cost V 6 bases and J 6 bases; bases outside gene matches: 8. Germline V lookup: CDR1 LNHDA, CDR2 SQIVND (reference sequence). Graves' hyperthyroidism was deemed stable given no ophthalmopathy progression within 18 months. Clinical symptoms, serum thyroxine and TRAb, thyroid ultrasound and orbital computed tomography were used for the diagnoses. Points from the study as a whole: Ophthalmopathy cases were set apart from stable hyperthyroidism by a 13 V-J model.

The sequenced sample was peripheral blood or thyroid tissue (not recorded which). The origin of this receptor is a woman between 18 and 29 years old with Graves' hyperthyroidism. V is TRBV19 and J is TRBJ2-2; 9 bases match TRBD2. DNA of the CDR3: TGTGCCAGTAGACCGGGACTAGCCGTCGCCGGGGAGCTGTTTTTT. It specifies CASRPGLAVAGELFF.